Given below is one T cell receptor beta chain in context. The specificity of this receptor is unknown. No base quality information exists; no much larger clone differs at one position. The same CDR3 arises from other DNA sequences in this sample as well. Receptors were amplified or captured by the immunoSEQ multiplex PCR assay. Not all clones reach the TCRdb copy of this immuneACCESS table, which keeps in-frame sequences only. Checked studies attribute under half of the gap to unresolved V genes and leave the rest unexplained. In all, the sample holds 45,000 to 75,000 clones, and more than 85% of those were seen once. The top ten hold about 0.85% of the sample. V is cut back by 0 bases and J by 5 bases, with 1 base in the junction unmatched. CDR1 is given as SGDLS and CDR2 as YYNGEE, both from the germline V gene. Measured from the cysteine to the phenylalanine, the CDR3 is 13 residues long. Solely the CDR3 DNA is kept, with 39 bases framed from the first base.

The data were taken from a study of T cell changes during pregnancy in multiple sclerosis (dated by TCRdb to between 2018 and 2020). Study-wide context: The study examined how the T cell repertoire changed over the course of pregnancy in women with multiple sclerosis.

The source is a female donor with multiple sclerosis, enrolled in a pregnancy study. This material consisted of peripheral blood, taken in the first trimester of pregnancy. The sequence is built from TRBV9 and TRBJ2-5, with 7 junctional bases fitting TRBD2. The encoded CDR3 is CASSVVGGETQYF. The nucleotide sequence is given as TGTGCCAGCAGCGTAGTCGGGGGGGAGACCCAGTACTTC.